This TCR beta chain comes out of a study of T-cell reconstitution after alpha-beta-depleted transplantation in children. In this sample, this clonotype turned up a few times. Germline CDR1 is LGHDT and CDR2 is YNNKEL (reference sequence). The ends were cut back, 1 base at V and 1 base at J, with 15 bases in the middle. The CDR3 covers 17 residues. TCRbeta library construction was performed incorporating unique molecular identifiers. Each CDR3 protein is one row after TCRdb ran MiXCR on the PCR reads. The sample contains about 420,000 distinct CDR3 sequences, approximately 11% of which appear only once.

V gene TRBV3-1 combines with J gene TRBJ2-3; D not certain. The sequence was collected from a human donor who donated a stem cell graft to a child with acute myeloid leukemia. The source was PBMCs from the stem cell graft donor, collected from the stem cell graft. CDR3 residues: CASSQALRRPGTDTQYF. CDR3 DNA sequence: TGTGCCAGCAGCCAAGCCCTCAGGCGCCCCGGCACAGATACGCAGTATTTT.